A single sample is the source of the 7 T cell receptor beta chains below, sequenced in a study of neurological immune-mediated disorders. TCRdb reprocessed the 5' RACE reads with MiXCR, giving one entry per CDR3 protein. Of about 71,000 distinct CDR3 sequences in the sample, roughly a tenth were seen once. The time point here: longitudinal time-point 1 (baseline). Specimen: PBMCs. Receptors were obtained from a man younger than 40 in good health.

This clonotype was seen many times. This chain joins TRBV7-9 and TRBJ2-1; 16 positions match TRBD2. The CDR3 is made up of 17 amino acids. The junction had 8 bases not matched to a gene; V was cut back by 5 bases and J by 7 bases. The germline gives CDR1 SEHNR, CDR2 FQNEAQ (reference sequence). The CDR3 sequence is CASSPPGTSGRANEQFF. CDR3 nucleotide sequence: TGTGCCAGCAGCCCTCCAGGGACTAGCGGGAGGGCGAATGAGCAGTTCTTC.

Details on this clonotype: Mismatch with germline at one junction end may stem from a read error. This CDR3 is CASSLSGSAYNDQFF. The CDR3 DNA sequence: TGTGCTAGCAGCTTGTCTGGAAGTGCCTACAATGATCAGTTCTTC. The rearrangement uses TRBV5-5 and TRBJ2-1, with D uncertain. Germline V CDR1 and CDR2: SGHKS, YYEKEE (reference sequence). The CDR3 covers 15 residues.

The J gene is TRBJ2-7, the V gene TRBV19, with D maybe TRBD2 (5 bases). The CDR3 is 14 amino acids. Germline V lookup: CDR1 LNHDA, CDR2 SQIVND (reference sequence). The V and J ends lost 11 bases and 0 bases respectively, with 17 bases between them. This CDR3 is CASAGAENSYEQYF. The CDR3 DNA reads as TGTGCCTCGGCCGGAGCGGAAAACTCCTACGAGCAGTACTTC.

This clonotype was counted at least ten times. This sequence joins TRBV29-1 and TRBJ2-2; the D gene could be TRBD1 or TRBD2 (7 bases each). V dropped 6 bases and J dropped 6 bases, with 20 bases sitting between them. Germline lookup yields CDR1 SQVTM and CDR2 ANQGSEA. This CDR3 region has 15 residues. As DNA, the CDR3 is TGCAGCGTCCCAGGGGGGGAGGGCCTCTCCGGGGAGCTGTTTTTT. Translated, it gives CSVPGGEGLSGELFF.

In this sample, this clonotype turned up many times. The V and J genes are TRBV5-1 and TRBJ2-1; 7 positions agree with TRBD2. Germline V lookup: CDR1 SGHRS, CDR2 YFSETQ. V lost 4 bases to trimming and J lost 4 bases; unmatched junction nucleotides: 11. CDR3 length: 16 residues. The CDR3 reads CASSPLDSGLYNEQFF. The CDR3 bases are TGCGCCAGCAGCCCTCTGGATAGCGGGCTATACAATGAGCAGTTCTTC.

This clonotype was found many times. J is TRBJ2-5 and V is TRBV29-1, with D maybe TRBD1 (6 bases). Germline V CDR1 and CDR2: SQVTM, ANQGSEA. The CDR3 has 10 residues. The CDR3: CSAGEETQYF. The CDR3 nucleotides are TGCAGTGCAGGGGAAGAGACCCAGTACTTC.

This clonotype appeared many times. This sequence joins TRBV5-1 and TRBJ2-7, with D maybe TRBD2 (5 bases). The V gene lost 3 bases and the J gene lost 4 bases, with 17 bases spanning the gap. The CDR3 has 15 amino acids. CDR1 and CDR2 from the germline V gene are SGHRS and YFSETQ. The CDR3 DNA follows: TGCGCCAGCAGCTATGGGAGCCCCAGCGGATACGAGCAGTACTTC. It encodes CASSYGSPSGYEQYF. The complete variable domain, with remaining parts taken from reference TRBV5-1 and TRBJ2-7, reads KAGVTQTPRYLIKTRGQQVTLSCSPISGHRSVSWYQQTPGQGLQFLFEYFSETQRNKGNFPGRFSGRQFSNSRSEMNVSTLELGDSALYLCASSYGSPSGYEQYFGPGTRLTVT.